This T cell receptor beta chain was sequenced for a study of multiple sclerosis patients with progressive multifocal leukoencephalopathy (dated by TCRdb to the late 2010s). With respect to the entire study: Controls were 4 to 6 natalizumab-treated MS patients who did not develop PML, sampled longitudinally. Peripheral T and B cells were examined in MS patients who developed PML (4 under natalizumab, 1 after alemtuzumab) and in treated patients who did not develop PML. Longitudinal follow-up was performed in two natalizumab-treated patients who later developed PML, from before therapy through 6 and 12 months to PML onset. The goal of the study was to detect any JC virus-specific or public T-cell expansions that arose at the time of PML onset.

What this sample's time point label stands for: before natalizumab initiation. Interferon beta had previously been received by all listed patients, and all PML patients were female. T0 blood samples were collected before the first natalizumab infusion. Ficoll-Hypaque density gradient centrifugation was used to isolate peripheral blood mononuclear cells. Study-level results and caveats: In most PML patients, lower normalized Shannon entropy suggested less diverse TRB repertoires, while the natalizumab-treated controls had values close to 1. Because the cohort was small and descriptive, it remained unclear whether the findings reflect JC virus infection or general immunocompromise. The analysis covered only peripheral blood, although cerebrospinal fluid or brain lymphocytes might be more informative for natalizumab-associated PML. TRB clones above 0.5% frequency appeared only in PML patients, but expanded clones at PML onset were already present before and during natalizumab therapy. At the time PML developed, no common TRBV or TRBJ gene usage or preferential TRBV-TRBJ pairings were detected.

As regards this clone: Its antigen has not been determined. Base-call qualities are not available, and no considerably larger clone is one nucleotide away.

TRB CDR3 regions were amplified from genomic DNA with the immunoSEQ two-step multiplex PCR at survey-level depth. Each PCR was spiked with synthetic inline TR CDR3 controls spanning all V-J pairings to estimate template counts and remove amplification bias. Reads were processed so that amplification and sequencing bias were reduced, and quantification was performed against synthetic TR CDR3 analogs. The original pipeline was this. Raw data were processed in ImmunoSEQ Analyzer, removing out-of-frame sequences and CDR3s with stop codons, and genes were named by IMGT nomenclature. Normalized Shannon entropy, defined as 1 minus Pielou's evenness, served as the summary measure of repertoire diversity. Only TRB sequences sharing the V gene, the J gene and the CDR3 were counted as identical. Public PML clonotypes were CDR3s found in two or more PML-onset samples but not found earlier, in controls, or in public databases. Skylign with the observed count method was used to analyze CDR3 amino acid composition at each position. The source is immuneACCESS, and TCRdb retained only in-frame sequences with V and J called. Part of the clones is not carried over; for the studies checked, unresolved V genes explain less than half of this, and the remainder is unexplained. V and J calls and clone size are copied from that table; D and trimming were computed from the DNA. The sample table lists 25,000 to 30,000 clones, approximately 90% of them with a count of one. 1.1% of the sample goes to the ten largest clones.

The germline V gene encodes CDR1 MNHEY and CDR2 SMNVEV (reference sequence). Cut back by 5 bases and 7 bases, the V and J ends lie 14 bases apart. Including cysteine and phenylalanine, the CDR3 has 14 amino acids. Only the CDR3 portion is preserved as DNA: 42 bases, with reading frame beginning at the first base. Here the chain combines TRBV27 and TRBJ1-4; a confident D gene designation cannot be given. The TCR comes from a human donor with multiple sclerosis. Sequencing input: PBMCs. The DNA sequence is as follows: TGTGCCAGCAGTCTCGGAGGATCCCTTGAAAAACTGTTTTTT. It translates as CASSLGGSLEKLFF.